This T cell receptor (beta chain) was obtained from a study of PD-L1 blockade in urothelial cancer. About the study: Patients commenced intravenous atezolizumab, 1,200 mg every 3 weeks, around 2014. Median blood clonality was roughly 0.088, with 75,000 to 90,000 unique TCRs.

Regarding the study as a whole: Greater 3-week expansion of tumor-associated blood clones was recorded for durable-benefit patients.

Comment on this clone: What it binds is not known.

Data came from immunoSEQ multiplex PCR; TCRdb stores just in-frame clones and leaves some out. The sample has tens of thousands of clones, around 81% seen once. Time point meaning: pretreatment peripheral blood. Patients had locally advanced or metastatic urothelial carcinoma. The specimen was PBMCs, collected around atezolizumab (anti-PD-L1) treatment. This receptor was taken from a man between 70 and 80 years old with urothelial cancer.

CDR3 sequence (DNA): TGTGCCAGCTCACGATCGCAGGGATCGGCAGATACGCAGTATTTT. Protein sequence: CASSRSQGSADTQYF. The chain is built from TRBV18 and TRBJ2-3, with a weak D call TRBD1 (5 bases). Germline V lookup: CDR1 KGHSH, CDR2 LQKENI. The CDR3 sequence is 15 residues long. The V end was cut by 4 bases, the J end by 4 bases, with 15 bases between.